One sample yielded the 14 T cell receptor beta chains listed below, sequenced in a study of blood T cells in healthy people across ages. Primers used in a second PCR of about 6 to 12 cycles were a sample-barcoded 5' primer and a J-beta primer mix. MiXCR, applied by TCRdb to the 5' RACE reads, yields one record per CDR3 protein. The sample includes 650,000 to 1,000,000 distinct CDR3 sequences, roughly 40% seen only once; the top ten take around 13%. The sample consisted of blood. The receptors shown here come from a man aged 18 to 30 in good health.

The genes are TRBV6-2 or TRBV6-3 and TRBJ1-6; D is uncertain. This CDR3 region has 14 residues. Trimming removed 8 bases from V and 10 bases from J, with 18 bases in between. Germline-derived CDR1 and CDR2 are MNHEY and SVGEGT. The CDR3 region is CASSPQTSASPLHF. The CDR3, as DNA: TGTGCCAGCTCCCCGCAGACATCGGCCTCACCCCTCCACTTT.

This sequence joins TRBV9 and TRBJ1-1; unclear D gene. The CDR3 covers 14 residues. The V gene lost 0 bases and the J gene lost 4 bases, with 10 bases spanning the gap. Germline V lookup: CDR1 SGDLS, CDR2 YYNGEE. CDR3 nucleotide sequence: TGTGCCAGCAGCGTAGGAGATTCGAGCACTGAAGCTTTCTTT. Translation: CASSVGDSSTEAFF.

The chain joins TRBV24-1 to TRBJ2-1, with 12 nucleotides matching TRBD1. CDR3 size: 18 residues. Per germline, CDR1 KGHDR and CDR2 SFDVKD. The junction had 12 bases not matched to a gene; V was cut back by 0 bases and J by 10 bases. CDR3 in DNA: TGTGCCACCAGTGATTTGCAAGGGCGGGACAGGGGGCCCGAAGAGCAGTTCTTC. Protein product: CATSDLQGRDRGPEEQFF.

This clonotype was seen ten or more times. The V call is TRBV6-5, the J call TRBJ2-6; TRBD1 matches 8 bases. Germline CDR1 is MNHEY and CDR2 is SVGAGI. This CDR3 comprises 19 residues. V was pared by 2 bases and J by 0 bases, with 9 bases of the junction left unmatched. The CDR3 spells CASSYAAGGLVSGANVLTF. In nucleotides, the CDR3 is TGTGCCAGCAGTTACGCGGCAGGGGGCCTTGTCTCTGGGGCCAACGTCCTGACTTTC.

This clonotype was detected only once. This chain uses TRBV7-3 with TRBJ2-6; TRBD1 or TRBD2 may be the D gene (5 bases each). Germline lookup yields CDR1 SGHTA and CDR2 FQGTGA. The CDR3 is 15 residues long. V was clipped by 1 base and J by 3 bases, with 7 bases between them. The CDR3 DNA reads TGTGCCAGCAGCTTAAGAGGGGATGGGGCCAACGTCCTGACTTTC. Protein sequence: CASSLRGDGANVLTF.

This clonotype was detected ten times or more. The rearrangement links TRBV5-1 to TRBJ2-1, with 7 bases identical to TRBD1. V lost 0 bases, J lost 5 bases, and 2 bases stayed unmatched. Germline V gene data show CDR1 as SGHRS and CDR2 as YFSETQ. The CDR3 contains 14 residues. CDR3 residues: CASSLAGQDNEQFF. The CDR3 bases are TGCGCCAGCAGCTTGGCCGGACAGGACAATGAGCAGTTCTTC.

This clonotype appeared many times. The CDR3 loop reads CASSLGGLAETQYF. CDR3 coding DNA: TGCGCCAGCAGCTTGGGTGGTTTGGCGGAGACCCAGTACTTC. V is TRBV5-1 and J is TRBJ2-5; D not certain. The CDR3 length is 14 residues. Germline values: CDR1 SGHRS, CDR2 YFSETQ. The V end was cut by 0 bases, the J end by 5 bases, with 11 bases between.

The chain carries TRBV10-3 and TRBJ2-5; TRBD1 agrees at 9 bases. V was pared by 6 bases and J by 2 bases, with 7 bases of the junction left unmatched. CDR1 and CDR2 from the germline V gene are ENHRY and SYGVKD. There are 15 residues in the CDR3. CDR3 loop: CAIRGGTGLQETQYF. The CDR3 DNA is TGTGCCATCAGAGGGGGGACAGGGCTTCAAGAGACCCAGTACTTC.

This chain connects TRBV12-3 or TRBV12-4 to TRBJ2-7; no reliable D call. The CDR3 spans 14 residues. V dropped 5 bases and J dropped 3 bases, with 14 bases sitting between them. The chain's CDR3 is CASSDFMRNYEQYF. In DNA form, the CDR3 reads TGTGCCAGCAGTGACTTTATGAGGAACTACGAGCAGTACTTC.

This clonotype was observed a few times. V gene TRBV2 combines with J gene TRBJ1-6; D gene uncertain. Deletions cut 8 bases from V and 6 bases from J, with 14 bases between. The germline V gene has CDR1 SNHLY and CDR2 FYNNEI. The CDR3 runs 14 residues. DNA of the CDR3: TGTGCCAGCCAGCTTCCAGGCTCTAATTCACCCCTCCACTTT. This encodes CASQLPGSNSPLHF.

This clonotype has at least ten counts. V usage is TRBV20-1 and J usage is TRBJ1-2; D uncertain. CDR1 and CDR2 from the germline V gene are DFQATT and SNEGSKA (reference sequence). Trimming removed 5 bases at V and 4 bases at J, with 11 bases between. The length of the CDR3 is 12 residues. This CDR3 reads CSAQAVSYGYTF. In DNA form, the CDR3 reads TGCAGTGCTCAAGCCGTTTCCTATGGCTACACCTTC.

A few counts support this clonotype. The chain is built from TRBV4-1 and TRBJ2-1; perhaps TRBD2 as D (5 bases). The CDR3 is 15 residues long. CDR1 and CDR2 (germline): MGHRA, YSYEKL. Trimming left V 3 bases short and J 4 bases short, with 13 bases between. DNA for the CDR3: TGCGCCAGCAGCCACGGACTCGTTACTTACAATGAGCAGTTCTTC. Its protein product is CASSHGLVTYNEQFF.

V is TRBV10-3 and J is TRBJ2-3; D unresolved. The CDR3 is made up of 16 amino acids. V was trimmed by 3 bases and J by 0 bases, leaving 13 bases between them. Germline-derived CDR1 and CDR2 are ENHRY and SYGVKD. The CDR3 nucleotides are TGTGCCATCAGTGACCCGACTGGTGTTAGCACAGATACGCAGTATTTT. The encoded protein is CAISDPTGVSTDTQYF.

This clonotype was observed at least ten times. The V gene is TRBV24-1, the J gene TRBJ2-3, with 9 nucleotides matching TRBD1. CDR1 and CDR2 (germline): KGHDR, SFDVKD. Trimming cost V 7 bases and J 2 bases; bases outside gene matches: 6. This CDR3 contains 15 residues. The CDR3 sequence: CATSAGTGYTDTQYF. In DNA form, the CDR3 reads TGTGCCACCAGCGCCGGGACAGGGTACACAGATACGCAGTATTTT.